The next 18 T cell receptor beta chains were all read from a single sample in a study of regulatory T cells in long-lasting Graves disease. Time point denoted: newly diagnosed GD, antithyroid drugs for less than 3 months. Following extraction of RNA from PBMCs, that RNA was used to make the TCR library. Construction of the TCR beta libraries employed iRepertoire HTBI primers in conjunction with Arm-PCR of CDR3 regions. MiXCR, applied by TCRdb to the multiplex PCR reads, yields one record per CDR3 protein. The sample includes hundreds of thousands of distinct CDR3 sequences, roughly 17% seen only once; the top ten take around a tenth. A further study also used this sample, focusing on T cells in Graves' hyperthyroidism and ophthalmopathy.

The sequences come from peripheral blood mononuclear cells (PBMCs), collected at new diagnosis, from a patient treated with antithyroid drugs. These TCRs come from a woman in her 30s with Graves disease.

There are many counts of this clonotype. This rearrangement joins TRBV3-1 to TRBJ1-4; D not certain. Trimming removed 0 bases from V and 8 bases from J, with 7 bases in between. The CDR3 length is 13 residues. CDR1 LGHDT and CDR2 YNNKEL come from the germline V gene (reference sequence). As DNA, the CDR3 is TGTGCCAGCAGCCAAGAGTTACGGGAAAAACTGTTTTTT. The encoded protein is CASSQELREKLFF.

This clonotype was detected ten times or more. The gene calls are TRBV28 and TRBJ2-2; TRBD2 aligns across 10 bases. Losses at the gene ends were 6 bases for V and 1 base for J; bases not matched to a gene: 2. Germline V CDR1 and CDR2: MDHEN, SYDVKM. This CDR3 is 15 amino acids long. The CDR3 is CASRRTSGNTGELFF. CDR3 coding DNA: TGTGCCAGCAGGAGGACTAGCGGGAACACCGGGGAGCTGTTTTTT.

The chain carries TRBV5-1 and TRBJ2-1, with 10 bases matching TRBD2. There are 16 residues in the CDR3. Trimming took 4 bases from V and 7 from J; bases not matched to a gene: 11. Germline values: CDR1 SGHRS, CDR2 YFSETQ. CDR3 amino acids: CASSNQAGGPQNEQFF. The CDR3 coding sequence is TGCGCCAGCAGCAACCAAGCGGGAGGGCCGCAAAATGAGCAGTTCTTC. The complete variable domain, with remaining parts taken from reference TRBV5-1 and TRBJ2-1, reads KAGVTQTPRYLIKTRGQQVTLSCSPISGHRSVSWYQQTPGQGLQFLFEYFSETQRNKGNFPGRFSGRQFSNSRSEMNVSTLELGDSALYLCASSNQAGGPQNEQFFGPGTRLTVL.

J is TRBJ2-3 and V is TRBV9; D may correspond to TRBD1 or TRBD2 (6 bases each). The CDR3 loop spans 18 amino acids. Germline V CDR1 and CDR2: SGDLS, YYNGEE. V lost 0 bases and J 0 bases, leaving 17 bases between the germline ends. CDR3 nucleotide sequence: TGTGCCAGCAGCGTAGCCCCCCGGGCGGGGACAAGCACAGATACGCAGTATTTT. Translated: CASSVAPRAGTSTDTQYF.

Ten or more counts support this clonotype. J is TRBJ1-4 and V is TRBV18; 7 bases line up with TRBD1. Germline-derived CDR1 and CDR2 are KGHSH and LQKENI. Trimming removed 2 bases from V and 4 bases from J; junction bases left unmatched: 13. There are 18 residues in the CDR3. The CDR3 reads CASSPKSGTVDNNEKLFF. CDR3 sequence (DNA): TGTGCCAGCTCACCAAAATCCGGGACAGTTGATAATAATGAAAAACTGTTTTTT.

Details on this clonotype: Possible read error: a much larger clone is one base away. The V call is TRBV28, the J call TRBJ2-7, with TRBD2 matching 7 bases. The CDR3 length is 18 residues. V dropped 1 base and J dropped 2; count of bases not matched to a gene: 14. Germline V gives CDR1 MDHEN, CDR2 SYDVKM. CDR3 residues: CASSLLMSSGPEAYEQYF. The CDR3 bases are TGTGCCAGCAGTTTATTGATGTCTAGCGGCCCCGAAGCCTACGAGCAGTACTTC.

In the case of this clonotype: This is likely an artifact of a read error, given a far larger clone one base away. The chain uses TRBV6-1 and TRBJ2-3; D gene uncertain. The CDR3 is made up of 13 amino acids. Germline V gene sequence: CDR1 MNHNS, CDR2 SASEGT. CDR3 region: CASSPGPTDTRYF. In nucleotides, the CDR3 is TGTGCCAGCAGTCCAGGACCCACAGATACGCGGTATTTT.

This clonotype was seen only once. A much larger clone lies a single base off, so this may be a read error. This rearrangement joins TRBV28 to TRBJ1-4, with D perhaps TRBD1 (5 bases). CDR3 length: 15 amino acids. The germline V gene has CDR1 MDHEN and CDR2 SYDVKM. In nucleotides, the CDR3 is TGTGCCAGCAGTTTCAGACAGAACAAGAATGGAAAACTGTTTTTT. The encoded protein is CASSFRQNKNGKLFF.

This clonotype was recorded many times. This chain joins TRBV28 and TRBJ1-2; 7 nucleotides agree with TRBD1. The CDR3 is 13 residues long. After removal of 10 bases from V and 5 bases from J, the junction contained 10 bases not matched to a gene. CDR1 and CDR2 (germline): MDHEN, SYDVKM. The CDR3 DNA follows: TGTGCCACCGATGGGGGACAGCGGTATGGCTACACCTTC. Translation gives CATDGGQRYGYTF.

The table lists this clonotype with a few counts. J is TRBJ2-7 and V is TRBV27; 16 positions match TRBD2. CDR1 MNHEY and CDR2 SMNVEV come from the germline V gene (reference sequence). With V trimmed by 4 bases and J by 1 base, 4 bases remained unmatched. The CDR3 extends over 17 amino acids. CDR3 sequence reads: CASSSGLAGGPSYEQYF. CDR3 DNA: TGTGCCAGCAGTTCGGGACTAGCGGGAGGGCCTTCCTACGAGCAGTACTTC.

This clonotype was recorded many times. CDR3 sequence: CASSLGGLAGVRQYF. CDR3 coding DNA: TGTGCCAGCAGTTTAGGGGGACTAGCGGGAGTTCGGCAGTACTTC. The J gene is TRBJ2-7, the V gene TRBV12-3 or TRBV12-4, with 14 bases that match TRBD2. Unmatched junction bases numbered 5, after V lost 1 base and J lost 9 bases. The CDR3 is made up of 15 amino acids.

The sample holds many counts of this clonotype. The chain couples TRBV28 to TRBJ2-7; 8 nucleotides line up with TRBD1. The CDR3 has 17 amino acids. Trimming removed 5 bases from V and 0 bases from J; junction bases left unmatched: 12. CDR1 and CDR2 (germline): MDHEN, SYDVKM. CDR3 sequence: CASSPFRDRFSSYEQYF. In nucleotides, the CDR3 is TGTGCCAGCAGTCCATTTCGGGACAGGTTTAGCTCCTACGAGCAGTACTTC.

This clonotype has at least ten counts. The chain is built from TRBV10-3 and TRBJ1-3, with a tentative D call TRBD1 (6 bases). Germline values: CDR1 ENHRY, CDR2 SYGVKD. The CDR3 length is 19 residues. V was cut by 5 bases and J by 3 bases, with 26 bases left in between. The CDR3 spells CAISQKTGRGPSGGNTIYF. Here the CDR3 DNA reads TGTGCCATCAGTCAGAAAACAGGGCGCGGGCCGAGTGGTGGAAACACCATATATTTT.

This clonotype has a handful of counts. The rearrangement uses TRBV7-8 and TRBJ2-2; TRBD2 agrees at 9 bases. The CDR3 sequence is 17 residues long. Germline V CDR1 and CDR2: SGHVS, FQNEAQ. Trimming took 5 bases from V and 0 from J; bases not matched to a gene: 7. CDR3 nucleotides: TGTGCCAGCAGCCTTCCCCGACTAGCGGCGAACACCGGGGAGCTGTTTTTT. Translating it yields CASSLPRLAANTGELFF.

This clonotype was seen many times. The chain couples TRBV2 to TRBJ1-3; D is ambiguous. The V end was cut by 6 bases, the J end by 4 bases, with 16 bases between. Germline V gives CDR1 SNHLY, CDR2 FYNNEI. This CDR3 contains 15 residues. CDR3 in amino acids: CASRPPGVGGNTIYF. CDR3 in DNA: TGTGCCAGCAGACCCCCAGGAGTTGGGGGAAACACCATATATTTT.

This clonotype came up many times. The V gene is TRBV6-1, the J gene TRBJ1-5, with TRBD1 identical over 10 bases. The CDR3 length is 15 residues. Germline V gene sequence: CDR1 MNHNS, CDR2 SASEGT. Trimming took 6 bases from V and 1 from J; bases not matched to a gene: 3. CDR3 nucleotides: TGTGCCAGCAGGTCGGGACAGGGGAGCAATCAGCCCCAGCATTTT. Translation gives CASRSGQGSNQPQHF.

This clonotype was detected many times. The chain recombines TRBV12-3 or TRBV12-4 with TRBJ2-2; D possibly corresponds to TRBD1 (5 bases). This CDR3 contains 12 residues. The V end lost 6 bases, the J end lost 15 bases, and 17 bases lay between the germline ends. The CDR3 reads CASSHTPRVMFF. For the CDR3, the DNA is TGTGCCAGCAGCCACACTCCCAGGGTAATGTTTTTT.

This clonotype was picked up many times. The rearrangement uses TRBV6-5 and TRBJ2-1; D is unclear. The V end lost 4 bases, the J end lost 5 bases, and 15 bases lay between the germline ends. Germline-derived CDR1 and CDR2 are MNHEY and SVGAGI. This CDR3 has 15 residues. CDR3 bases: TGTGCCAGCAGTTCCGAGACACTGGGCGACAATGAGCAGTTCTTC. This sequence encodes CASSSETLGDNEQFF.